This T cell receptor (beta chain) was sequenced for a study of T cell responses to AZD1222 COVID-19 vaccine listed by TCRdb under 2021. Regarding the research as a whole: A total of about 250 trial participants underwent TCR sequencing, of whom about 210 had received two doses of AZD1222 and 26 had received two doses of the MenACWY control vaccine. Trial participants were enrolled by age into 18-55, 56-69 and 70-plus year subgroups, with about 150, 28 and 57 TCR-sequenced participants respectively. Paper-wide results and their limitations: A significant rise in spike-specific TCR breadth and depth was observed after two AZD1222 doses relative to day 0 and relative to MenACWY recipients. Because no samples from the day 14 peak response were available, repertoires could be characterized only after the peak T cell response. Reportedly, close to half of the unique spike-specific TCRs recognized epitopes lying outside the regions that are mutated in the B.1.351 and B.1.1.7 variants. In the small 56-69-year group, the increase in depth fell short of significance, most likely because of low power. Participants were mostly white British and included more females than males, and it was suggested by the authors that clonal diversity may have been underestimated. Vaccine-associated CD4 TCRs spanned the whole spike protein, with dominant responses in regions 160-218 and 743-854. Conclusions about previously exposed vaccinees are limited, since just a handful of AZD1222 recipients were seropositive for SARS-CoV-2 at baseline.

The time point label, as the study defines it: about 28 days (+/-7) after the second vaccine dose. AZD1222 recipients whose second dose came at about 4 weeks and those whose second dose came at about 12 weeks were combined into one group, since spike-specific TCR depth and breadth did not differ between the two schedules. Samples from vaccinated people were obtained from the UK trials COV001 and COV002, which included a single-blind randomized controlled phase 2/3 trial of AZD1222 (ChAdOx1 nCoV-19) in healthy adults. Trial participant PBMC samples were collected at day 0 and day 28 after the second dose for TCRbeta chain sequencing. At the junction V is shortened by 3 bases and J by 10 bases; bases outside the gene matches: 11. Taken from the germline V gene, the CDR1 and CDR2 loops are SGHTA and FQGTGA. The CDR3 runs 15 residues from the cysteine to the phenylalanine. Kept here is only the CDR3 DNA, which spans 45 bases and is read in frame from base 1.

The CDR3 regions of human TCRbeta chains were analyzed by immunosequencing. Per the source publication's procedure: TCRs in the repertoires were matched against a reference library of SARS-CoV-2-specific TCRs that had been generated with the MIRA antigen-specificity platform. Breadth was defined as the fraction of unique TCRs that were SARS-CoV-2-associated, and depth was defined as the fraction of total T cells that were SARS-CoV-2-associated. Each spike-specific TCR was assigned to its reactive spike region and to a CD4 or CD8 class using the MIRA data. Log10-transformed breadth and depth values were compared by one-way ANOVA with Sidak's multiple comparisons tests. TCRdb took this table from immuneACCESS and kept in-frame rearrangements with V and J called. Such tables lack part of the clones; where checked against another copy, unresolved V genes explain under half of the gap, and the rest is unexplained. V and J calls and clone size follow that table, whereas D and trimming were derived from the DNA. This sample comprises 85,000 to 100,000 clones, roughly 91% of them detected only once. Approximately 5% of the sample is in the top ten clones.

Regarding this clone: Its recognized antigen is unknown. No per-base quality is available; no much larger clone lies one base away.

In this chain, TRBV7-3 is recombined with TRBJ1-2, with 10 middle bases fitting TRBD1. Sequencing was performed on peripheral blood, taken 28 days after the second AZD1222 dose. The sequence came from an adult who received the AZD1222 COVID-19 vaccine. The CDR3 has the sequence CASSLEGQGISPYTF. The DNA sequence is TGTGCCAGCAGCTTGGAGGGACAGGGGATCTCGCCCTACACCTTC.